This note documents a single TCR beta chain sequence. What it binds is unknown. Then a second PCR, running about 7 to 11 cycles, was carried out with a sample-barcoded 5' primer and a J-beta primer mix. TCRdb independently ran MiXCR on the 5' RACE reads; one entry per CDR3 protein. The sample shows approximately 800,000 distinct CDR3 sequences, about 53% of them seen only once. The sample belongs to a study of blood T cells in healthy people across ages. The V end lost 1 base, the J end lost 14 bases, and 14 bases lay between the germline ends. This CDR3 has 12 amino acids. Germline loops: CDR1 SGHKS, CDR2 YYEKEE (reference sequence). Study outcomes and limitations: Age brought a roughly linear fall in TCR beta diversity measured per million T cells. More naive CD4+ cells and higher diversity marked long-lived donors relative to aged donors. The diversity estimates, figures obtained from one million T cells, were considered underestimates. Naive T cell percentage by flow cytometry tracked strongly with beta diversity.

Sequenced material: blood. The clonotype originates from a man aged 80 or over in good health. This sequence joins TRBV5-5 and TRBJ2-3; D gene uncertain. The chain's CDR3 is CASSLITDSGYF. The CDR3 DNA follows: TGTGCCAGCAGCTTGATAACGGATTCTGGGTATTTT.